This T cell receptor (beta chain) comes out of a study of post-analysis software for immune sequencing data. Study context: Clinical courses comprised relapsing-remitting, secondary progressive and progressive-relapsing multiple sclerosis. Study-wide findings and caveats: Those with multiple sclerosis, the patient group, showed significantly lower normalized Chao1 diversity than controls. Batch-matched samples strongly co-clustered by F measure.

TCR beta cDNA libraries included unique molecular identifiers. TCRdb analysed the PCR reads with MiXCR anew, one entry per CDR3 protein. The data show about 160,000 distinct CDR3 sequences, roughly 40% seen once. This clonotype turned up a few times. The antigen is undetermined. The receptor's source is a girl aged 10 to 17 with multiple sclerosis. This specimen consisted of blood, obtained after autologous hematopoietic stem cell transplantation.

The CDR3: CSARDGAENSPLHF. The CDR3, as DNA: TGCAGTGCTAGAGATGGGGCCGAAAATTCACCCCTCCACTTT. The chain uses TRBV20-1 and TRBJ1-6; D is possibly TRBD1 (5 bases). CDR1 and CDR2 from the germline V gene are DFQATT and SNEGSKA (reference sequence). V was pared by 0 bases and J by 7 bases, with 10 bases between. The CDR3 has 14 residues.